The subject of this entry is one T cell receptor beta chain. The data derive from a study of blood T cell repertoires in COVID-19. In the study overall: Acute-phase and convalescent COVID-19 samples originated in the United States, Italy and Spain. PBMCs, B-cell-depleted T cells, or T cells were the source of the cDNA or gDNA that made up the material.

The authors' processing: Reference gene primer amplification gave nucleated cell count estimates. Data came from immunoSEQ multiplex PCR; TCRdb stores just in-frame clones and leaves some out. V, J and clone size derive from that table, while D and trimming were established from the DNA sequence. The sample lists about 110,000 clones; less than 85% were seen once. Germline CDR1 and CDR2: SSHAT and FNYEAQ (reference sequence). The length of the CDR3 is 15 residues. Trimming cost V 5 bases and J 2 bases, with 14 bases left between them. The V gene is TRBV7-7, the J gene TRBJ2-3, with D possibly being TRBD1 (6 bases). Sample: peripheral blood. The sequence derives from a woman older than 75 with acute or convalescent COVID-19. Here the CDR3 DNA reads TGTGCCAGCAGCCGGACGAGGGGGAACACAGATACGCAGTATTTT. It yields the protein CASSRTRGNTDTQYF.